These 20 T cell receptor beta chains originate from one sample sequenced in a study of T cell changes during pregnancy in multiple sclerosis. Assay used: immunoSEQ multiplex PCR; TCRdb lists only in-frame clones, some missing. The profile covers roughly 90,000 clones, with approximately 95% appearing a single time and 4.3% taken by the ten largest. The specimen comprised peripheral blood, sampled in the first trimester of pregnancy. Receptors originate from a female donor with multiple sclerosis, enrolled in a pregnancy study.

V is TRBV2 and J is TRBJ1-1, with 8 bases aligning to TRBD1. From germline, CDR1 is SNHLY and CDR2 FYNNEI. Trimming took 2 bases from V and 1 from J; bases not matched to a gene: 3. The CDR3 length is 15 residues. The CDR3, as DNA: TGTGCCAGCAGTGAACCGACAGGGGCGAACACTGAAGCTTTCTTT. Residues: CASSEPTGANTEAFF.

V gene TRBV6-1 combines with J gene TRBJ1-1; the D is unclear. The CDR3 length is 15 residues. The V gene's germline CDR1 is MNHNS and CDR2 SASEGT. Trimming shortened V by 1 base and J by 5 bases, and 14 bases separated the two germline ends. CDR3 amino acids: CASSEENADSTEAFF. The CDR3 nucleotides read TGTGCCAGCAGTGAAGAGAACGCAGACTCAACTGAAGCTTTCTTT.

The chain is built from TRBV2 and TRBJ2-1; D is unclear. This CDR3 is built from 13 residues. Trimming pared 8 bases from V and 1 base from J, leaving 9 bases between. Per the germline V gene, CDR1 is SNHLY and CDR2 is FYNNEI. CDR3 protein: CASVNTSYNEQFF. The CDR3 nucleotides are TGTGCCAGCGTAAATACTTCCTACAATGAGCAGTTCTTC.

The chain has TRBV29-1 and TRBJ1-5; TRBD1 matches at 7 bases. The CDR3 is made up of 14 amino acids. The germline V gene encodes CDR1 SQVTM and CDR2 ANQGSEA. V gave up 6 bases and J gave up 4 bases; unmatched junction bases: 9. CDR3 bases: TGCAGCGTCCCCGGACAGGCCCCGAATCAGCCCCAGCATTTT. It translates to CSVPGQAPNQPQHF.

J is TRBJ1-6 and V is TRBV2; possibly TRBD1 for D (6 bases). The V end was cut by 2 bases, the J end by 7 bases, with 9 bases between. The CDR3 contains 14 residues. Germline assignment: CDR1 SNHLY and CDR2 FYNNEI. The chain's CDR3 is CASSENRENSPLHF. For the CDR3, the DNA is TGTGCCAGCAGTGAAAACAGGGAGAATTCACCCCTCCACTTT.

CDR3: CASSRGRNNEQFF. For the CDR3, the DNA is TGTGCCAGCAGTCGGGGGAGAAACAATGAGCAGTTCTTC. The J gene is TRBJ2-1, the V gene TRBV5-4; possible D gene TRBD2, 6 bases. The germline V and J ends were trimmed by 5 bases and 5 bases, with 11 bases remaining between them. This CDR3 is 13 amino acids long. In germline, CDR1 is SGHNT, CDR2 YYREEE (reference sequence).

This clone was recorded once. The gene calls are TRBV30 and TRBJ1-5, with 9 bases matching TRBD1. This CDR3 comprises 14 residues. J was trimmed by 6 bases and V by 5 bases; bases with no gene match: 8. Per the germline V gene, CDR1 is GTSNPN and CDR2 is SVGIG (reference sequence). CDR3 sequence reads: CAWSNRGRSQPQHF. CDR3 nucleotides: TGTGCCTGGTCGAACAGGGGGCGAAGTCAGCCCCAGCATTTT.

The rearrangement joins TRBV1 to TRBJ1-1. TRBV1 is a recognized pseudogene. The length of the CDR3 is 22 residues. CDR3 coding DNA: TGCACCAGCAGCCAAGATGGGAGAGTGGGTCGAGGAAGGGAACGGAGGAACACTGAAGCTTTCTTT. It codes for CTSSQDGRVGRGRERRNTEAFF.

CDR3 nucleotide sequence: TGTGCCAGCAGCTTCAGGACTATCACAGATACGCAGTATTTT. Its protein is CASSFRTITDTQYF. V is TRBV7-2 and J is TRBJ2-3, with D tentatively TRBD2 (6 bases). The CDR3 has 14 amino acids. V dropped 3 bases and J dropped 2 bases, with 9 bases sitting between them. From germline, CDR1 is SGHTA and CDR2 FQGNSA.

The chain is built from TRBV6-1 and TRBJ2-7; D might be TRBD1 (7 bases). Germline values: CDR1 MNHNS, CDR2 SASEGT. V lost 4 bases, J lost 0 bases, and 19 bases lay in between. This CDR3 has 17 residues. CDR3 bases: TGTGCCAGCAGTGGACACAGACAGGGACTTAGCTCCTACGAGCAGTACTTC. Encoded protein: CASSGHRQGLSSYEQYF.

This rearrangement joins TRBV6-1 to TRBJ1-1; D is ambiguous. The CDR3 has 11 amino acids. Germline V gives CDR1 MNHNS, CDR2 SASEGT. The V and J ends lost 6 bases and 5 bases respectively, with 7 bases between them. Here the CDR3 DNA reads TGTGCCAGCAGGGTAGTAACTGAAGCTTTCTTT. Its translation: CASRVVTEAFF.

For the CDR3, the DNA is TGTGCCAGCAGGACGGGAGTGAACACTGAAGCTTTCTTT. Its protein is CASRTGVNTEAFF. This chain connects TRBV2 to TRBJ1-1, with D hard to call. Between the trimmed V and J ends, which lost 6 bases and 0 bases, there was a span of 8 bases. CDR1 and CDR2 (germline): SNHLY, FYNNEI. The CDR3 extends over 13 amino acids.

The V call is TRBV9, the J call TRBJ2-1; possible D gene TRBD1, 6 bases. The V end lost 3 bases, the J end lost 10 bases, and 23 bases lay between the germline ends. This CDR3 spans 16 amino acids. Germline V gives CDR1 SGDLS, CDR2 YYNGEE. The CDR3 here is CASSAGDGVGGAEQFF. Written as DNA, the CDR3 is TGTGCCAGCAGCGCCGGAGATGGTGTTGGGGGCGCCGAGCAGTTCTTC.

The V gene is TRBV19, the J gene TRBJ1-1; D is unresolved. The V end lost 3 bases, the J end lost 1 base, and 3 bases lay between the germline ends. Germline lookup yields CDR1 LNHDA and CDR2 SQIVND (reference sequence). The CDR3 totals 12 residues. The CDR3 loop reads CASSIRNTEAFF. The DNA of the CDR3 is TGTGCCAGTAGTATCAGGAACACTGAAGCTTTCTTT.

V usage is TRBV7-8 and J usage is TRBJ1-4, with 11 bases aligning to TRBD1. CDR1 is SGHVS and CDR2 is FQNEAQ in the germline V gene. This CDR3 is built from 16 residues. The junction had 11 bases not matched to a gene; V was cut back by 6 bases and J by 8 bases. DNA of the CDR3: TGTGCCAGCAGACCTCCGGGACAGGGGGAGGGAGAAAAACTGTTTTTT. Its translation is CASRPPGQGEGEKLFF.

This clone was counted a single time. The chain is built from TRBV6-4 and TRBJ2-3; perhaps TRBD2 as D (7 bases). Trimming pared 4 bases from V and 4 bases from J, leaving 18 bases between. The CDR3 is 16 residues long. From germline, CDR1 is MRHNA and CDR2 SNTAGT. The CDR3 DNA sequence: TGTGCCAGCAGTGCTGACGGGGGGCTGGGTGCAGATACGCAGTATTTT. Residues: CASSADGGLGADTQYF.

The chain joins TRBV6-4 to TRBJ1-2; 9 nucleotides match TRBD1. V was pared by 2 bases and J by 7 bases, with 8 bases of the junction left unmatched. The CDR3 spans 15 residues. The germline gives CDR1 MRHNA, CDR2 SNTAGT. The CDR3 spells CASSDTGQGLSGYTF. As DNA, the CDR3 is TGTGCCAGCAGTGACACGGGACAGGGACTGTCTGGCTACACCTTC.

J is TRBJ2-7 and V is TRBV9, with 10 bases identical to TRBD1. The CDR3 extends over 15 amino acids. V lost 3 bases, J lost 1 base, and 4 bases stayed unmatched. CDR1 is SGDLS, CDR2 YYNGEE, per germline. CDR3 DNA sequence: TGTGCCAGCAGCGCCGGACAGGGGGGATCCTACGAGCAGTACTTC. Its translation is CASSAGQGGSYEQYF.

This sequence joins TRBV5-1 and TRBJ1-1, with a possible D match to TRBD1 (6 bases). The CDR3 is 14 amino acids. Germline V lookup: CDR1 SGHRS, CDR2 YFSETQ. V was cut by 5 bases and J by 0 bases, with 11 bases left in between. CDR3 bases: TGCGCCAGCAGTCCAGGGGAGATGAACACTGAAGCTTTCTTT. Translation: CASSPGEMNTEAFF.

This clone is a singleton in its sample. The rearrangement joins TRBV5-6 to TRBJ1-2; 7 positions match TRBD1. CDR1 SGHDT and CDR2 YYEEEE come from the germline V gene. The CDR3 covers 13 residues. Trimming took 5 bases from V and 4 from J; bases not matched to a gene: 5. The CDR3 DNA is TGTGCCAGCAGTCTGGGACAGACCTATGGCTACACCTTC. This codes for CASSLGQTYGYTF. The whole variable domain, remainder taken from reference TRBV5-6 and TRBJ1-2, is DAGVTQSPTHLIKTRGQQVTLRCSPKSGHDTVSWYQQALGQGPQFIFQYYEEEERQRGNFPDRFSGHQFPNYSSELNVNALLLGDSALYLCASSLGQTYGYTFGSGTRLTVV.